Each of the 21 T cell receptor beta chains below was sequenced from the same sample in a study of breast tumors, draining lymph nodes, adjacent tissues. One entry per CDR3 protein results from TCRdb running MiXCR on the multiplex PCR reads. The sample contains around 19,000 distinct CDR3 sequences, roughly 32% of which appear only once. The sequenced sample was breast tumor tissue. These TCRs come from a female donor with breast cancer. Some clones in this sample may be carry-over from other donors' samples.

This chain uses TRBV5-8 with TRBJ2-7; D perhaps matches TRBD2 (5 bases). Per germline, CDR1 SGHTS and CDR2 YDEGEE. The CDR3 loop spans 13 amino acids. Between the trimmed V and J ends, which lost 0 bases and 6 bases, there was a span of 10 bases. This chain's CDR3 is CASSLGSVSEQYF. CDR3 sequence (DNA): TGTGCCAGCAGCTTGGGTAGCGTGTCCGAGCAGTACTTC.

The chain links TRBV30 to TRBJ2-1, with 7 bases aligning to TRBD2. CDR1 is GTSNPN and CDR2 is SVGIG in the germline V gene (reference sequence). With V trimmed by 2 bases and J by 9 bases, 4 bases remained unmatched. This CDR3 region has 12 residues. Here the CDR3 DNA reads TGTGCCTGGAGTCCAGGGAGGGTTGAGCAGTTCTTC. It translates to CAWSPGRVEQFF.

Ten or more counts support this clonotype. The chain employs TRBV5-5 and TRBJ1-6; D is possibly TRBD1 (6 bases). Trimming pared 2 bases from V and 4 bases from J, leaving 10 bases between. The length of the CDR3 is 15 residues. Germline CDR1 SGHKS, CDR2 YYEKEE (reference sequence). CDR3 coding DNA: TGTGCCAGCAGCTTTGGACAGACGTATAATTCACCCCTCCACTTT. Amino acid sequence: CASSFGQTYNSPLHF.

The sample holds many counts of this clonotype. The chain recombines TRBV19 with TRBJ2-1, with D possibly matching TRBD2 (6 bases). V lost 3 bases, J lost 4 bases, and 25 bases lay in between. CDR3 size: 19 residues. CDR1 is LNHDA, CDR2 SQIVND, per germline (reference sequence). CDR3: CASSMSREKGGLRYNEQFF. Written as DNA, the CDR3 is TGTGCCAGTAGTATGAGCCGGGAAAAGGGAGGACTAAGATACAATGAGCAGTTCTTC.

Comments on this clonotype: A clone one base away is much larger, so this may be a read error. The rearrangement uses TRBV27 and TRBJ2-1, with TRBD2 as a possible D gene (7 bases). Germline V lookup: CDR1 MNHEY, CDR2 SMNVEV (reference sequence). This CDR3 spans 16 amino acids. V lost 2 bases, J lost 5 bases, and 16 bases lay in between. The chain's CDR3 is CASSLEGGFSHNEQFF. CDR3 coding DNA: TGTGCCAGCAGTTTAGAGGGGGGGTTTTCCCACAATGAGCAGTTCTTC.

The table lists this clonotype with a count of one. One end of the junction fails to match germline, which may point to a read error. For the CDR3, the DNA is TGTGCCAGCAGTTACTTAAGGCCGGAAAGCTCCTACAAGCAGTACTTC. This translates into CASSYLRPESSYKQYF. This chain uses TRBV6-6 with TRBJ2-7; D is uncertain. Germline CDR1 and CDR2: MNHNY and SVGAGI (reference sequence). The CDR3 contains 16 residues.

The chain combines TRBV28 with TRBJ1-4; D not certain. With 3 bases removed from V and 6 bases from J, the gap between germline ends came to 17 bases. Germline values: CDR1 MDHEN, CDR2 SYDVKM. This CDR3 region has 16 residues. The CDR3 sequence: CASSFVYLVGDEKLFF. CDR3 coding DNA: TGTGCCAGCAGTTTCGTATACCTGGTTGGCGATGAAAAACTGTTTTTT. The full variable domain, in which reference TRBV28 and TRBJ1-4 provide the parts outside the CDR3, is DVKVTQSSRYLVKRTGEKVFLECVQDMDHENMFWYRQDPGLGLRLIYFSYDVKMKEKGDIPEGYSVSREKKERFSLILESASTNQTSMYLCASSFVYLVGDEKLFFGSGTQLSVL.

Of note for this clonotype: It may be a read error: a sequence one base away is much more abundant. J is TRBJ1-3 and V is TRBV3-1, with no clear D. V lost 3 bases and J 2 bases, leaving 14 bases between the germline ends. This CDR3 contains 16 residues. Germline CDR1 is LGHDT and CDR2 is YNNKEL (reference sequence). DNA of the CDR3: TGTGCCAGCAGCCACCATTACCGGCGGCCTGGAAACACCATATATTTT. This codes for CASSHHYRRPGNTIYF.

This clonotype was found many times. This chain links TRBV20-1 with TRBJ2-5; D call uncertain. Germline lookup yields CDR1 DFQATT and CDR2 SNEGSKA (reference sequence). The CDR3 has 14 amino acids. Between the trimmed V and J ends, which lost 0 bases and 1 base, there was a span of 9 bases. The CDR3 DNA follows: TGCAGTGCTAGAGACCCTACACTCCAAGAGACCCAGTACTTC. Protein: CSARDPTLQETQYF.

This chain links TRBV12-3 or TRBV12-4 with TRBJ2-1, with 12 bases lining up with TRBD2. The CDR3 runs to 14 residues. V trimming: 7 bases; J trimming: 6 bases; junction bases outside the gene matches: 4. This chain's CDR3 is CASTSTSGSNEQFF. The CDR3 region has the DNA TGTGCCAGCACCTCGACTAGCGGGAGCAATGAGCAGTTCTTC.

The chain links TRBV6-4 to TRBJ2-1, with TRBD2 matching over 7 bases. This CDR3 is 17 amino acids long. Germline trimming cut 0 bases from V and 3 bases from J; bases unmatched to any gene: 8. Germline V gives CDR1 MRHNA, CDR2 SNTAGT. CDR3 in amino acids: CASSDSRGGRGYNEQFF. The DNA of the CDR3 is TGTGCCAGCAGTGACTCTAGGGGCGGGAGAGGCTACAATGAGCAGTTCTTC.

As for this clonotype: It may be a read error: a sequence one base away is much more abundant. The chain links TRBV18 to TRBJ2-2; D is possibly TRBD1 or TRBD2 (6 bases each). The CDR3 consists of 14 residues. Germline-derived CDR1 and CDR2 are KGHSH and LQKENI. The CDR3 DNA follows: TGTGCCAGCTTTATTGGACAGAACACCGGGGGGCTGTTTTTT. It is translated as CASFIGQNTGGLFF.

The sample holds many counts of this clonotype. In nucleotides, the CDR3 is TGTGCCAGTAGTCCCTGGACAGGGGTCGGAGAGACCCAGTACTTC. It translates to CASSPWTGVGETQYF. The chain employs TRBV19 and TRBJ2-5, with TRBD1 identical over 9 bases. The germline V gene has CDR1 LNHDA and CDR2 SQIVND (reference sequence). This CDR3 is built from 15 residues. The V gene end was trimmed by 5 bases and the J gene end by 4 bases; junction bases not matched to a gene: 8.

This clonotype was counted many times. V usage is TRBV29-1 and J usage is TRBJ2-7, with 7 bases matching TRBD1. The CDR3 extends over 14 amino acids. Germline V CDR1 and CDR2: SQVTM, ANQGSEA. With 4 bases clipped from V and 4 bases from J, the junction kept 10 bases outside the gene matches. CDR3 in DNA: TGCAGCGTTGCCGGGCCAGGGGGTTCTTACGAGCAGTACTTC. Its translation: CSVAGPGGSYEQYF.

V is TRBV12-3 or TRBV12-4 and J is TRBJ2-7; D is ambiguous. The length of the CDR3 is 12 residues. V lost 3 bases and J 3 bases, leaving 6 bases between the germline ends. CDR3 amino acids: CASSFASYEQYF. The CDR3 DNA is TGTGCCAGCAGTTTCGCCAGCTACGAGCAGTACTTC.

The chain joins TRBV20-1 to TRBJ2-7; 7 positions agree with TRBD1. This CDR3 spans 13 amino acids. Germline-derived CDR1 and CDR2 are DFQATT and SNEGSKA (reference sequence). V shed 3 bases, J shed 3 bases, and the junction held 5 bases outside the gene matches. This CDR3 reads CSARDRSNYEQYV. In DNA, the CDR3 is TGCAGTGCTAGGGACAGGTCGAACTACGAGCAGTACGTC.

This clonotype appeared many times. The J gene is TRBJ1-5, the V gene TRBV7-8; D remains ambiguous. This CDR3 spans 15 amino acids. Trimming pared 7 bases from V and 2 bases from J, leaving 15 bases between. CDR1 is SGHVS, CDR2 FQNEAQ, per germline. This CDR3 is CASTPRSQGNQPQHF. In DNA form, the CDR3 reads TGTGCCAGCACCCCTCGAAGCCAGGGCAATCAGCCCCAGCATTTT.

This clonotype has a count of ten or more. The J gene is TRBJ2-7, the V gene TRBV11-2, with unresolved D. The CDR3 consists of 10 residues. Trimming pared 3 bases from V and 4 bases from J, leaving 1 base between. The germline CDR1 and CDR2 sequences are SGHAT and FQNNGV. The CDR3 region is CASSLYEQYF. The CDR3 DNA follows: TGTGCCAGCAGCTTGTACGAGCAGTACTTC.

There are many counts of this clonotype. The chain couples TRBV19 to TRBJ2-1; 8 nucleotides line up with TRBD1. Germline V gene sequence: CDR1 LNHDA, CDR2 SQIVND (reference sequence). With V trimmed by 3 bases and J by 8 bases, 6 bases remained unmatched. The CDR3 spans 14 residues. Here the CDR3 DNA reads TGTGCCAGTAGTATCCAGGGGGCCTGGGATGAGCAGTTCTTC. Translation: CASSIQGAWDEQFF. Combining the CDR3 with reference TRBV19 and TRBJ2-1 gives the whole variable domain DGGITQSPKYLFRKEGQNVTLSCEQNLNHDAMYWYRQDPGQGLRLIYYSQIVNDFQKGDIAEGYSVSREKKESFPLTVTSAQKNPTAFYLCASSIQGAWDEQFFGPGTRLTVL.

The chain combines TRBV20-1 with TRBJ2-7; 12 bases map to TRBD2. Trimming cost V 5 bases and J 1 base; bases outside gene matches: 3. CDR1 is DFQATT, CDR2 SNEGSKA, per germline (reference sequence). This CDR3 has 14 amino acids. In DNA form, the CDR3 reads TGCAGTGCTCCTGGACTAGCGGGATCCTACGAGCAGTACTTC. This gives the protein CSAPGLAGSYEQYF.

This chain links TRBV20-1 with TRBJ2-1; 7 nucleotides match TRBD1. Germline CDR1 is DFQATT and CDR2 is SNEGSKA (reference sequence). J lost 8 bases, V lost 2 bases, and 12 bases had no gene match. This CDR3 has 15 residues. CDR3 in amino acids: CSARPKRGREHEQFF. The CDR3 bases are TGCAGTGCTAGACCCAAAAGGGGGCGCGAGCATGAGCAGTTCTTC.